This T cell receptor beta chain is from a study of neurological immune-mediated disorders. Study summary: Multiple sclerosis patients numbered around 35, of whom some 31 were relapsing-remitting and 3 secondary progressive. Findings and limits, study-wide: The greatest degree of TCR clonal expansion was observed in HTLV-1-associated myelopathy, with the lowest in multiple sclerosis, below that of healthy controls.

It was by 5'RACE with 10-nucleotide random UMIs that the cDNA was made. In TCRdb, the 5' RACE reads were re-called with MiXCR into one record per CDR3 protein. The profile covers about 120,000 distinct CDR3 sequences, with about 3.2% appearing a single time and about 1.2% taken by the ten largest. CDR1 and CDR2 (germline): SEHNR, FQNEAQ (reference sequence). This CDR3 contains 14 residues. V gave up 5 bases and J gave up 4 bases; unmatched junction bases: 8. This clonotype was seen ten or more times. No antigen is known for it. Sequencing was carried out using PBMCs. The chain recombines TRBV7-9 with TRBJ2-7; 7 bases are shared with TRBD1. This receptor was identified in a woman under 40 with multiple sclerosis. The CDR3 spells CASSPKGGGYEQYF. CDR3 bases: TGTGCCAGCAGCCCAAAAGGGGGCGGGTACGAGCAGTACTTC.